The 8 T cell receptor beta chains reported below all come from one sample, sequenced in a study of identical twins. TCRdb re-analysed the 5' RACE reads in MiXCR, keeping a single row per CDR3 protein. The data hold fewer than 900,000 distinct CDR3 sequences, with less than 25% observed a single time. The sample was also reused in another study, on T cells expressing NK-cell markers.

Sequenced input: PBMCs. These receptors all come from a woman between 18 and 30 years old in good health.

The chain uses TRBV20-1 and TRBJ1-6; D is unresolved. The CDR3 consists of 14 residues. V was pared by 5 bases and J by 2 bases, with 10 bases between. CDR1 is DFQATT, CDR2 SNEGSKA, per germline (reference sequence). The CDR3 nucleotides read TGCAGTGCTGGAAGTGTGACCTATAATTCACCCCTCCACTTT. This encodes CSAGSVTYNSPLHF.

The chain is built from TRBV20-1 and TRBJ2-5; 9 nucleotides agree with TRBD2. Germline V gene lookup returns CDR1 DFQATT and CDR2 SNEGSKA (reference sequence). J gave up 5 bases and V 5 bases, and 12 bases lay outside the gene matches. The CDR3 covers 15 residues. The CDR3 DNA reads TGCAGTGCTGGGGAAAGGCGGGGGGGCCTGGAGACCCAGTACTTC. It encodes CSAGERRGGLETQYF.

This chain uses TRBV20-1 with TRBJ2-4; weak D call: TRBD2 (6 bases). The V end was cut by 2 bases, the J end by 9 bases, with 11 bases between. The CDR3 spans 12 residues. Germline V gene sequence: CDR1 DFQATT, CDR2 SNEGSKA (reference sequence). The CDR3 DNA is TGCAGTGCTAGACCCCTGGGGGGCATTCAGTACTTC. This gives the protein CSARPLGGIQYF.

Only a few counts were recorded for this clonotype. This chain links TRBV5-5 with TRBJ2-7, with 7 nucleotides matching TRBD1. V dropped 2 bases and J dropped 4; count of bases not matched to a gene: 6. CDR3 length: 14 amino acids. CDR1 and CDR2 from the germline V gene are SGHKS and YYEKEE (reference sequence). The CDR3 loop reads CASSFSGTEYEQYF. CDR3 coding DNA: TGTGCCAGCAGCTTTTCCGGGACAGAGTACGAGCAGTACTTC.

J is TRBJ1-1 and V is TRBV29-1, with unresolved D. Germline CDR1 and CDR2: SQVTM and ANQGSEA. This CDR3 is 11 amino acids long. V gave up 7 bases and J gave up 3 bases, with 9 bases separating them. The CDR3 DNA reads TGCAGCGCCGGACGTGACACTGAAGCTTTCTTT. Protein: CSAGRDTEAFF.

This clonotype was seen at least ten times. The V call is TRBV20-1, the J call TRBJ2-4; a weak D match, TRBD1 (6 bases). With 3 bases removed from V and 4 bases from J, the gap between germline ends came to 25 bases. The V gene's germline CDR1 is DFQATT and CDR2 SNEGSKA (reference sequence). The CDR3 covers 18 residues. The CDR3 reads CSARHGTREVTEKNIQYF. The DNA for the CDR3 is TGCAGTGCTAGGCATGGGACACGCGAGGTGACAGAAAAAAACATTCAGTACTTC.

This clonotype showed up many times. The rearrangement links TRBV6-5 to TRBJ2-3; D is ambiguous. V shed 2 bases and J shed 4 bases, with 7 bases lying between them. Germline V gene lookup returns CDR1 MNHEY and CDR2 SVGAGI. The CDR3 covers 13 residues. The CDR3 DNA sequence: TGTGCCAGCAGTTACCATGGGTCAGATACGCAGTATTTT. It specifies CASSYHGSDTQYF.

Of note for this clonotype: This may come from a read error, since a much larger clone is one base off. The chain employs TRBV6-2 or TRBV6-3 and TRBJ2-7; 10 nucleotides agree with TRBD2. The CDR3 runs to 15 residues. Germline assignment: CDR1 MNHEY and CDR2 SVGEGT. CDR3 region: CASSPSSGSGYGQYF. The DNA for the CDR3 is TGTGCCAGCAGTCCCTCTAGCGGGAGTGGATACGGGCAGTACTTC.